This TCR beta chain was documented in a study of CD8 T cells in ankylosing spondylitis. Quantitative 5'-RACE was performed with molecular barcodes, and it yielded the TCR beta libraries. TCRdb re-called the 5' RACE reads with MiXCR, one entry per CDR3 protein. The repertoire consists of about 840,000 distinct CDR3 sequences, with 12% occurring once and the leading ten covering around 0.51%. Study-wide results and caveats: It was reported that disease-linked clones were significantly enriched in matched ankylosing spondylitis synovial fluid. Earlier authors reported some of these motif variants in reactive arthritis synovial fluid and blood. Clones linked to the disease showed a CD8+ phenotype. They occurred at relatively low frequencies in peripheral blood. Blood from ankylosing spondylitis patients appeared to carry a characteristic roughly 8-variant TCR beta motif.

In the case of this clonotype: What it binds is unknown.

The CDR3 runs to 16 residues. Germline loops: CDR1 DFQATT, CDR2 SNEGSKA (reference sequence). V lost 0 bases, J lost 3 bases, and 18 bases lay in between. The chain carries TRBV20-1 and TRBJ2-7; possibly TRBD2 for D (5 bases). This clonotype originated in a male donor with ankylosing spondylitis. Sample: blood, either unsorted or a sorted T cell fraction (not recorded which). The chain's CDR3 is CSARDGEAADRYEQYF. Written as DNA, the CDR3 is TGCAGTGCTAGAGACGGTGAGGCAGCGGACCGCTACGAGCAGTACTTC.